These 6 T cell receptor beta chains were sequenced from one sample in a study of neurological immune-mediated disorders. MiXCR was run by TCRdb on the 5' RACE reads, yielding one entry per CDR3 protein. The sample includes fewer than 80,000 distinct CDR3 sequences, more than 4% of them seen just once. Sequencing was performed on PBMCs. These receptors all stem from a woman in her forties or fifties with multiple sclerosis.

This clonotype turned up a few times. The chain uses TRBV11-2 and TRBJ2-7, with D perhaps matching TRBD1 (5 bases). The germline gives CDR1 SGHAT, CDR2 FQNNGV. CDR3 length: 12 residues. The CDR3 bases are TGTGCCAGCAGCGCGTCAGGGTACGGGCAGTACGTC. Its translation is CASSASGYGQYV.

This clonotype was observed many times. The genes are TRBV20-1 and TRBJ2-1; D remains ambiguous. This CDR3 spans 18 amino acids. Germline V lookup: CDR1 DFQATT, CDR2 SNEGSKA (reference sequence). The V and J ends lost 0 bases and 2 bases respectively, with 20 bases between them. The CDR3 bases are TGCAGTGCTAGAGATGCCCTCTCCGAGACCACCGCCTACAATGAGCAGTTCTTC. Protein sequence: CSARDALSETTAYNEQFF.

This clonotype was seen at least ten times. The genes are TRBV11-2 and TRBJ2-3; 8 bases fit TRBD2. The CDR3 covers 18 residues. The V gene's germline CDR1 is SGHAT and CDR2 FQNNGV. The J segment lost 0 bases and the V segment lost 6 bases, leaving 14 bases of the junction unmatched. CDR3 sequence: CASSLGGSGAQSTDTQYF. The CDR3 DNA reads as TGTGCCAGCAGTTTGGGGGGTAGCGGGGCCCAGAGCACAGATACGCAGTATTTT.

This clonotype has at least ten counts. The chain is built from TRBV7-3 and TRBJ2-2; D call uncertain. Germline lookup yields CDR1 SGHTA and CDR2 FQGTGA. V was clipped by 6 bases and J by 1 base, with 9 bases between them. The CDR3 consists of 14 residues. Written as DNA, the CDR3 is TGTGCCAGCAGACCGGACGGGAACACCGGGGAGCTGTTTTTT. Amino acid sequence: CASRPDGNTGELFF. Full variable domain (rest looked up from reference TRBV7-3 and TRBJ2-2): GAGVSQTPSNKVTEKGKYVELRCDPISGHTALYWYRQSLGQGPEFLIYFQGTGAADDSGLPNDRFFAVRPEGSVSTLKIQRTERGDSAVYLCASRPDGNTGELFFGEGSRLTVL.

At least ten counts were recorded for this clonotype. The chain couples TRBV3-1 to TRBJ1-4; D may be TRBD1 (6 bases). There are 14 residues in the CDR3. Germline CDR1 and CDR2: LGHDT and YNNKEL (reference sequence). The ends were cut back, 6 bases at V and 4 bases at J, with 12 bases in the middle. CDR3 coding DNA: TGTGCCAGCAGGATAGGGGGGATTAATGAAAAACTGTTTTTT. Protein product: CASRIGGINEKLFF.

This clonotype was detected many times. The chain is built from TRBV7-3 and TRBJ2-5; D perhaps matches TRBD1 (5 bases). CDR1 and CDR2 (germline): SGHTA, FQGTGA. The V end was cut by 3 bases, the J end by 5 bases, with 7 bases between. The CDR3 spans 12 residues. In nucleotides, the CDR3 is TGTGCCAGCAGCTTCCCAGGGGAGACCCAGTACTTC. Translation: CASSFPGETQYF.